Sequencing of this T cell receptor beta chain was carried out in a study of regulatory dendritic cells for organ transplantation. Study-wide findings and caveats: Memory CD8+ clonal expansion seemed more limited with regulatory than mature dendritic cells. Of resting T cell subsets, memory CD8+ had the most alloreactive clonotypes. Memory CD8+ T cells were the most oligoclonal; naive cells were highly diverse.

CDR3 size: 13 residues. V was clipped by 2 bases and J by 4 bases, with 8 bases between them. Germline loops: CDR1 SGHTA, CDR2 FQGNSA. Of note for this clone: The antigen is undetermined.

Some clones are missing from TCRdb's copy, which holds only in-frame ones; the method was immunoSEQ multiplex PCR. The sample yields some 29,000 clones, over 60% seen once. The V call is TRBV7-2, the J call TRBJ1-2, with TRBD1 as a possible D gene (6 bases). This receptor was identified in a human donor in good health. Sequenced material: memory CD4+ T cells from blood. Subset specified: CD45RO+ memory T cells. CDR3 coding DNA: TGTGCCAGCAGCTTAAGGACAGTCTATGGCTACACCTTC. It is translated as CASSLRTVYGYTF.